A selection of T cell receptor beta chains follows, all from one sample in a study of cytomegalovirus exposure and HLA in healthy donors. Assay used: immunoSEQ multiplex PCR; TCRdb lists only in-frame clones, some missing. The sample holds about 90,000 clones; 65% to 80% are singletons and the top ten take 2.7%. The material sequenced was PBMCs. Receptors were obtained from a man aged 30 to 39 in good health and CMV-seronegative. Both conserved end residues are part of each CDR3. Each record gives: clone size, V gene, D gene, J gene, CDR3 protein, CDR3 DNA. A D gene is named only where the DNA matches it firmly. Only some rows state a clone size, as once, few, many or a class for expanded clones.

>.|TRBV27|.|TRBJ1-3
CASRRTVNSGNTIYF
TGTGCCAGCAGGCGCACAGTAAACTCTGGAAACACCATATATTTT
>.|TRBV14|.|TRBJ2-3
CASSQAGGRGAGYF
TGTGCCAGCAGCCAAGCGGGAGGTCGGGGGGCGGGGTATTTT
>.|TRBV6-5|TRBD1|TRBJ2-6
CASSYSDRVGANVLTF
TGTGCCAGCAGTTACTCCGACAGGGTAGGGGCCAACGTCCTGACTTTC
>.|TRBV13|.|TRBJ2-3
CASSLRTGGVRADTQYF
TGTGCTAGCAGCCTCAGGACAGGCGGGGTAAGAGCAGATACGCAGTATTTT
>.|TRBV10-3|TRBD1|TRBJ1-2
CAISDPGQGAAGYTF
TGTGCCATCAGTGACCCGGGACAGGGGGCGGCAGGCTACACCTTC
>few|TRBV29-1|.|TRBJ2-4
CSVSLHASKNIQYF
TGCAGCGTCTCACTACACGCTTCCAAAAACATTCAGTACTTC
>.|TRBV6-1|.|TRBJ1-1
CASSERVRTEAFF
TGTGCCAGCAGTGAACGGGTTCGGACTGAAGCTTTCTTT
>.|TRBV11-2|TRBD2|TRBJ2-7
CASTRGDSYEQYF
TGTGCCAGCACCCGGGGGGATTCCTACGAGCAGTACTTC
>.|TRBV6-1|TRBD1|TRBJ2-2
CASSGQGWTGELFF
TGTGCCAGCAGTGGACAGGGTTGGACCGGGGAGCTGTTTTTT
>.|TRBV6-5|.|TRBJ2-3
CASSYVGTDTQYF
TGTGCCAGCAGTTACGTCGGCACAGATACGCAGTATTTT
>.|TRBV6-5|TRBD2|TRBJ2-7
CASSSRGDGEQYF
TGTGCCAGCAGTTCTCGGGGGGACGGCGAGCAGTACTTC
>.|TRBV28|TRBD1|TRBJ2-1
CASSQQGVFHNEQFF
TGTGCCAGCAGTCAACAGGGGGTTTTTCACAATGAGCAGTTCTTC
>once|TRBV11-3|TRBD2|TRBJ2-2
CASSMGLAGSGELFF
TGTGCCAGCAGTATGGGACTAGCGGGGTCCGGGGAGCTGTTTTTT
>few|TRBV10-2|.|TRBJ1-2
CASSGGLNYGYTF
TGCGCCAGCAGTGGGGGACTCAACTATGGCTACACCTTC
>.|TRBV5-1|.|TRBJ2-3
CASSPNDIPGTDTQYF
TGCGCCAGCAGCCCGAACGACATTCCTGGGACAGATACGCAGTATTTT
>.|TRBV28|.|TRBJ1-1
CASSFLNTEAFF
TGTGCCAGCAGTTTCTTAAACACTGAAGCTTTCTTT
>.|TRBV11-3|TRBD1|TRBJ1-1
CASSLADRVYPTNTEAFF
TGTGCCAGCAGCTTAGCGGACAGGGTATATCCTACGAACACTGAAGCTTTCTTT
>.|TRBV25-1|.|TRBJ1-3
CASTSTVGGSGNTIYF
TGTGCCAGCACAAGCACAGTGGGGGGCTCTGGAAACACCATATATTTT
>.|TRBV2|TRBD1|TRBJ2-2
CARGQGVAGELFF
TGTGCCAGAGGACAGGGGGTCGCCGGGGAGCTGTTTTTT
>.|TRBV28|.|TRBJ1-5
CASSLWTNSNQPQHF
TGTGCCAGCAGTTTATGGACTAATAGCAATCAGCCCCAGCATTTT
>.|TRBV30|TRBD1|TRBJ2-1
CAWSATGTGMYNEQFF
TGTGCCTGGAGTGCCACCGGGACAGGGATGTACAATGAGCAGTTCTTC
>.|TRBV5-1|.|TRBJ2-7
CASSIGGKVTKNHYEQYF
TGCGCCAGCAGTATAGGAGGGAAGGTGACAAAAAACCACTACGAGCAGTACTTC
>.|TRBV19|.|TRBJ2-1
CASSTSSYNEQFF
TGTGCCAGTAGCACTAGCTCCTACAATGAGCAGTTCTTC
>.|TRBV7-2|.|TRBJ2-5
CASRGFEQETQYF
TGTGCCTCTAGGGGGTTCGAACAAGAGACCCAGTACTTC
>.|TRBV4-3|TRBD1|TRBJ1-2
CASSLLTGANYGYTF
TGCGCCAGCAGCCTACTGACAGGGGCTAACTATGGCTACACCTTC
>once|TRBV5-5|.|TRBJ1-2
CASSHQGFGYTF
TGTGCCAGCAGCCATCAGGGGTTTGGCTACACCTTC
>.|TRBV19|.|TRBJ2-2
CASSVAGIGTGELFF
TGTGCCAGTAGTGTTGCGGGAATCGGGACCGGGGAGCTGTTTTTT
>few|TRBV21-1|.|TRBJ1-5
CASSKVWAGSNQPQHF
TGTGCCAGCAGCAAAGTTTGGGCTGGGAGCAATCAGCCCCAGCATTTT
>once|TRBV9|.|TRBJ2-3
CASSLRAIFPDTQYF
TGTGCCAGCAGCCTCAGGGCAATTTTCCCAGATACGCAGTATTTT
>few|TRBV10-1|TRBD1|TRBJ2-1
CASRRDRAANEQFF
TGCGCCAGCAGACGGGACAGGGCTGCCAATGAGCAGTTCTTC
>.|TRBV4-1|TRBD1|TRBJ1-4
CAAGQRLSANEKLFF
TGCGCCGCGGGACAGCGATTGTCGGCTAATGAAAAACTGTTTTTT
>few|TRBV18|.|TRBJ2-3
CASSRRGGGADTQYF
TGTGCCAGCTCACGTCGGGGCGGGGGCGCAGATACGCAGTATTTT
>.|TRBV2|TRBD1|TRBJ1-4
CATSGTGRNEKLFF
TGTGCCACTTCAGGGACAGGGAGGAATGAAAAACTGTTTTTT
>.|TRBV19|.|TRBJ1-2
CASSIGGNYGYTF
TGTGCCAGTAGTATAGGAGGTAACTATGGCTACACCTTC
>.|TRBV6-5|TRBD1|TRBJ1-3
CASSGQGKNTIYF
TGTGCCAGCAGCGGACAGGGGAAAAACACCATATATTTT
>.|TRBV7-2|TRBD1|TRBJ1-5
CASSPTGGNWEPQHF
TGTGCCAGCAGCCCTACAGGGGGTAATTGGGAGCCCCAGCATTTT
>.|TRBV6-5|.|TRBJ1-1
CASSYSLDSNTEAFF
TGTGCCAGCAGTTACTCACTAGATTCGAACACTGAAGCTTTCTTT